Below, one TCR beta chain is given with its context. Looked up from germline, CDR1 is SNHLY and CDR2 is FYNNEI. This CDR3 is built from 16 residues. Between the trimmed V and J ends, which lost 2 bases and 0 bases, there was a span of 8 bases. These data belong to a study of radiation and T cells in renal cell carcinoma. Overall study: Nephrectomy followed 15 Gy stereotactic body radiation by 4 weeks.

Sequenced by immunoSEQ multiplex PCR; TCRdb stores in-frame clones only, minus some. The data show 150,000 to 180,000 clones, about 91% seen once. The time point was: blood 2 weeks post-SBRT. Stated treatment: 15 Gy SBRT to primary tumor, nephrectomy 4 weeks later. The receptor's source is a woman aged 50 to 60 with renal cell carcinoma. Material: blood, obtained from a patient whose treatment included radiotherapy and nephrectomy. This chain uses TRBV2 with TRBJ2-6, with D unresolved. DNA of the CDR3: TGTGCCAGCAGTGAATCTCGAGCCTCTGGGGCCAACGTCCTGACTTTC. It encodes CASSESRASGANVLTF.